The following is a T cell receptor beta chain sequence with its context. The germline V and J ends were trimmed by 5 bases and 8 bases, with 18 bases remaining between them. There are 15 residues in the CDR3. Both TCRalpha and TCRbeta chains were reverse transcribed with V-gene-specific primers. The authors amplified TCRs for 20 PCR cycles with a constant-region primer and a V-primer adapter. TCRdb processed the reads anew with MiXCR; each CDR3 protein has one entry. The sample has just over 90,000 distinct CDR3 sequences, roughly 19% seen once. The data originate from a study of low-dose radiotherapy and immunotherapy resistance in tumors. Study background: The authors gave intravenous cyclophosphamide 200 mg/m2 every two weeks, one day before radiation and immunotherapy. Aspirin was administered orally at 300 mg daily for four cycles, commencing on cycle 1 day 1.

The time point here: after trial treatment. Treatment described: LDRT plus nivolumab, ipilimumab, low-dose cyclophosphamide and aspirin (RACIN trial). The treatment that donors received included nivolumab, ipilimumab, aspirin, low-dose cyclophosphamide and low-dose radiotherapy. The receptor was derived from a female donor with ovarian cancer. The genes are TRBV12-3 or TRBV12-4 and TRBJ1-4; D is perhaps TRBD1 (6 bases). Sequencing used PBMCs, obtained after low-dose radiotherapy plus immunotherapy. The CDR3 DNA is TGTGCCAGCAGTCGGGGGGGGGCTCGTCGGGAAAAACTGTTTTTT. Translated, it gives CASSRGGARREKLFF.